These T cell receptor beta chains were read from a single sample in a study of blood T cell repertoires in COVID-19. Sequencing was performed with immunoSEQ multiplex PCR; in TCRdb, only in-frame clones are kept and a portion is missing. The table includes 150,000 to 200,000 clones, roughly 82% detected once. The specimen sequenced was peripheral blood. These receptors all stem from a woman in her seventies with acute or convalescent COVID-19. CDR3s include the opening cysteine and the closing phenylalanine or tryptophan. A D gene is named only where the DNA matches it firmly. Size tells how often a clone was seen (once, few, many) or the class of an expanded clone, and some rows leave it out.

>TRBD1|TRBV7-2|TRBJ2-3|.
TGTGCCAGCAGTTCAGGCGACAGGGTCGGGACAGATACGCAGTATTTT
CASSSGDRVGTDTQYF
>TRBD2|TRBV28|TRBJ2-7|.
TGTGCCACCGACCGCCCAGGGAGGGCCTTCTCCTACGAGCAGTACTTC
CATDRPGRAFSYEQYF
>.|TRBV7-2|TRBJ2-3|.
TGTGCCAGCAGCCCCGCGGCCTTGACAGATACGCAGTATTTT
CASSPAALTDTQYF
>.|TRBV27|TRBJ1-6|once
TGTGCCAGCAGTTTCCGACGGTTTAGCCCGGTAAGCTCCTATAATTCACCCCTCCACTTT
CASSFRRFSPVSSYNSPLHF
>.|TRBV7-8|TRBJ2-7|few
TGTGCCAGCAGCTCAGCGGTTAGCTCCTACGAGCAGTACTTC
CASSSAVSSYEQYF
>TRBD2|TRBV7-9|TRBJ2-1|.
TGTGCCAGCAGCTTCGCGGGAGGCCCATACAATGAGCAGTTCTTC
CASSFAGGPYNEQFF
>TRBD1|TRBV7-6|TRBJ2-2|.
TGTGCCAGCAGCCCATTACAGGGGGCCGGGGAGCTGTTTTTT
CASSPLQGAGELFF
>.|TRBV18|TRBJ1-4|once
TGTGCCAGCTCACGAGGACAGAATAATGAAAAACTGTTTTTT
CASSRGQNNEKLFF
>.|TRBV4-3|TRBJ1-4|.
TGCGCCAGCAGCCCGCACTTCGAGACAGGTCACAGGTTTTTT
CASSPHFETGHRFF
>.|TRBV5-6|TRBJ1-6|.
TGTGCCAGCAGCGCGACAGGTTTGGGTTCACCCCTCCACTTT
CASSATGLGSPLHF
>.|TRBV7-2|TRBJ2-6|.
TGTGCCAGCAGCCTCGTCGGGACAACCTCTGGGGCCAACGTCCTGACTTTC
CASSLVGTTSGANVLTF
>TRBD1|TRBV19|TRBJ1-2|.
TGTGCCAGTAGTATAACGGGACAGGGCTATGGCTACACCTTC
CASSITGQGYGYTF
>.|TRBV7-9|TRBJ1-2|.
TGTGCCAGCAGTGCTGACGGCGGCTATGGCTACACCTTC
CASSADGGYGYTF
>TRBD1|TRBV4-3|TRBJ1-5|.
TGCGCCAGCAGCCAAGGGACAGGGCAAGGCAATCAGCCCCAGCATTTT
CASSQGTGQGNQPQHF
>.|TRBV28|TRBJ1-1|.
TGTGCCAGCAGTTTGGGGGGGGTGGCTTTCTTT
CASSLGGVAFF
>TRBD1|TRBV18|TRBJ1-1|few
TGTGCCAGCTCACAAACAGGGGCGCCCTTGAACACTGAAGCTTTCTTT
CASSQTGAPLNTEAFF
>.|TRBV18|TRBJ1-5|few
TGTGCCAGCTCACCACCGGGGGGACTTCAGCCCCAGCATTTT
CASSPPGGLQPQHF
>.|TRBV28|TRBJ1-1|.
TGTGCCAGCAGTTATCGCGTAAACACTGAAGCTTTCTTT
CASSYRVNTEAFF
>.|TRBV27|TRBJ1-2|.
TGTGCCAGCAGTTTACAGGGCGTGGTTGGGTTGGGGGGGGATGGGGGTTACGACTATGGCTACACCTTC
CASSLQGVVGLGGDGGYDYGYTF
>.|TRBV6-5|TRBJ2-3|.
TGTGCCAGCGCATTTACGTTGGTCGCCGGAGATACGCAGTATTTT
CASAFTLVAGDTQYF
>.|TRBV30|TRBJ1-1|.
TGTGCCTGGAACCCTCAGATGAACACTGAAGCTTTCTTT
CAWNPQMNTEAFF
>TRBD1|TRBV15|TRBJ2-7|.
TGTGCCACCAGCAAAGGACAGGGGGCGCACGAGCAGTACTTC
CATSKGQGAHEQYF
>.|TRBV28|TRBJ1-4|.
TGTGCCAGCAGTTTCTCGGCCCCGGGGCTGTTTTTT
CASSFSAPGLFF
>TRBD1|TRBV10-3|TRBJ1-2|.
TGTGCCATCAGCTGGACAGGGGGCGGCTATGGCTACACCTTC
CAISWTGGGYGYTF
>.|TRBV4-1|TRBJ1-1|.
TGCGCCAGCAGCCAAGATAAGGGAGGCGTGAACACTGAAGCTTTCTTT
CASSQDKGGVNTEAFF
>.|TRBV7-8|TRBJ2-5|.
TGTGCCAGCAGCTTCAGGGAAGAGACCCAGTACTTC
CASSFREETQYF
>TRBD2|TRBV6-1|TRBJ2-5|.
TGTGCCAGCAGTGAAAGAGTAGCGGGAGGGTCGGTAACGGAGACCCAGTACTTC
CASSERVAGGSVTETQYF
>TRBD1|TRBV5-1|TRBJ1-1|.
TGCGCCAGCAGCCCTGGGACAGGGGGGGCGAGGAACACTGAAGCTTTCTTT
CASSPGTGGARNTEAFF
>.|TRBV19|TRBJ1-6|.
TGTGCCAGTAGTATTGGGCAGCACGATTCACCCCTCCACTTT
CASSIGQHDSPLHF
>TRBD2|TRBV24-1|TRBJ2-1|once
TGTGCCACCAGTGATTCCCGGACTAGCGGGCTAGACAATGAGCAGTTCTTC
CATSDSRTSGLDNEQFF
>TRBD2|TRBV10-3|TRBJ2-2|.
TGTGCCATCAGTGAGTCGCTAGCGGGAGCTGGCACCGGGGAGCTGTTTTTT
CAISESLAGAGTGELFF
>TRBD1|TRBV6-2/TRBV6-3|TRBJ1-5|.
TGTGCCAGCAGTTACTCCCTCGGACAGGGGGAGGATCAGCCCCAGCATTTT
CASSYSLGQGEDQPQHF
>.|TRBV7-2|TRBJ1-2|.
TGTGCCAGCAGCTTACTCCCGGGGTTAAACTATGGCTACACCTTC
CASSLLPGLNYGYTF
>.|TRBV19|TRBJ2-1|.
TGTGCCAGTAGTATGACCCTCGGGACTCCCGAGCAGTTCTTC
CASSMTLGTPEQFF
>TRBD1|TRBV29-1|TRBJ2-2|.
TGCAGCGCGGAGAGACAGGGAAACACCGGGGAGCTGTTTTTT
CSAERQGNTGELFF
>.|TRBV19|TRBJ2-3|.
TGTGCCAGTAGTCCGGGTACAGATACGCAGTATTTT
CASSPGTDTQYF
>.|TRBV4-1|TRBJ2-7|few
TGCGCCAGCAGCCAGAGGGGGGGGTCAGACAGTCAGCAGTACTTC
CASSQRGGSDSQQYF
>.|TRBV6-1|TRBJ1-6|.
TGTGCCAGCAGTGAACGGGGTTCACCCCTCCACTTT
CASSERGSPLHF
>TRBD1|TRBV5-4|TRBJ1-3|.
TGTGCCAGCAGCTGGGGGACAGGGGTTGGCAACACCATATATTTT
CASSWGTGVGNTIYF
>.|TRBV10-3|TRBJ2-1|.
TGTGCCATCAGTGAGTCGAAAGGTCGTCGGGGATCGGGGTACAATGAGCAGTTCTTC
CAISESKGRRGSGYNEQFF
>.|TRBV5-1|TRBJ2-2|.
TGCGCCAGCAGCTTGGTCCCACTTAGATCGGGCGGGGAGCTGTTTTTT
CASSLVPLRSGGELFF
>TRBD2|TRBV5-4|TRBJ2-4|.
TGTGCCAGCAGCTCTGGACTAGCGGGAGACATTCAGTACTTC
CASSSGLAGDIQYF